Listed below are T cell receptor beta chains from one sample, sequenced in a study of long-term antiretroviral therapy in people with HIV. Here immunoSEQ multiplex PCR was the method, and the copy in TCRdb shows in-frame clones only, minus some. This sample has tens of thousands of clones, with 82% found just once. The input for sequencing was unsorted PBMCs, taken 2.9 years after starting antiretroviral therapy. These receptors were obtained from a middle-aged man with HIV. The CDR3 runs from the conserved cysteine through the conserved F or W. A D gene is named only where the DNA matches it firmly. Expanded clones get a size class; other rows say once, few or many, or leave the size out.

cdr3_nt,cdr3_aa,v_call,d_call,clone_size,j_call
TGTGCCAGCCTCAGGAACACTGAAGCTTTCTTT,CASLRNTEAFF,TRBV2,NA,NA,TRBJ1-1
TGTGCCAGTAGTGTCCCCCTAGCAGGGGCAGATACGCAGTATTTT,CASSVPLAGADTQYF,TRBV19,NA,NA,TRBJ2-3
TGCGCCAGCAGCCAATTCTCCGACAGGGTTTCCGAGCAGTACTTC,CASSQFSDRVSEQYF,TRBV4-1,TRBD1,few,TRBJ2-7
TGTGCCAGCAGTCCCCTTACAGGGTCCTACGAGCAGTACTTC,CASSPLTGSYEQYF,TRBV6-5,NA,NA,TRBJ2-7
TGCGCCAGCAGTTCCGGGACAGCAGCAGATACGCAGTATTTT,CASSSGTAADTQYF,TRBV10-2,TRBD1,NA,TRBJ2-3
TGTGCCAGCAGCTTAGAAACCTGGACAGGTTGGAATGAAAAACTGTTTTTT,CASSLETWTGWNEKLFF,TRBV11-2,TRBD1,NA,TRBJ1-4
TGTGCCAGCAGCTCCGGCGGGGCCAGCTCCTACAATGAGCAGTTCTTC,CASSSGGASSYNEQFF,TRBV11-1,NA,medium-sized,TRBJ2-1
TGCGCCAGCAAAAGCACAGGCGGAAGAGGCGGCGGGGAGCTGTTTTTT,CASKSTGGRGGGELFF,TRBV5-1,NA,few,TRBJ2-2
TGTGCCAGCAGCCCAGGACAGGGCTACCAAGAGACCCAGTACTTC,CASSPGQGYQETQYF,TRBV5-4,TRBD1,NA,TRBJ2-5
TGTGCCAGCAGTTTTGGACAGGATCCCTCTGGGGATGGCTACACCTTC,CASSFGQDPSGDGYTF,TRBV6-5,TRBD1,NA,TRBJ1-2
TGTGCCAGCAGTGAAGTACAGGGAGGGGGCTACACCTTC,CASSEVQGGGYTF,TRBV2,NA,few,TRBJ1-2
TGTGCCAGCAGCGTAAGCGGGGACTCCCGCGAGGAGCAGTTCTTC,CASSVSGDSREEQFF,TRBV9,TRBD2,NA,TRBJ2-1
TGTGCCAGCAGTTCTCCCCGTATCTACGAGCAGTACTTC,CASSSPRIYEQYF,TRBV6-5,NA,once,TRBJ2-7
TGTGCCAGCAGTGAAGCGTCCTACGAGCAGTACTTC,CASSEASYEQYF,TRBV6-1,NA,NA,TRBJ2-7
TGTGCCAGCAGCTTGGACAGGGAGGGTTACGAGCAGTACTTC,CASSLDREGYEQYF,TRBV5-4,NA,NA,TRBJ2-7
TGTGCCAGCAGAGTCCGGGACAGGGTCCACGAGCAGTACTTC,CASRVRDRVHEQYF,TRBV2,TRBD1,NA,TRBJ2-7
TGTGCCAGCAGCTTAAGGATCACGGGACAGGGATGGAATGAGCAGTTCTTC,CASSLRITGQGWNEQFF,TRBV7-2,TRBD1,NA,TRBJ2-1
TGTGCCAGCAGCTCCGGGACAGAGGGATTTAGGTCACCCCTCCACTTT,CASSSGTEGFRSPLHF,TRBV7-9,TRBD1,NA,TRBJ1-6
TGTGCCAGCAGCTTAGGGAGTAGCATGTACCAGTTCTTC,CASSLGSSMYQFF,TRBV7-9,NA,NA,TRBJ2-1
TGCGCCAGCAGGGCACAAGGGGACCATAATTCACCCCTCCACTTT,CASRAQGDHNSPLHF,TRBV4-1,NA,few,TRBJ1-6
TGTGCCAGCACCCCCCCGCCCCAGCATTTT,CASTPPPQHF,TRBV27,NA,NA,TRBJ1-5
TGTGCCAGCAGCTCGACACGACAGGGGGTGAGCGGGGAGCTGTTTTTT,CASSSTRQGVSGELFF,TRBV7-8,TRBD1,NA,TRBJ2-2
TGTGCCAGCAGCTTCCCCAGCCAGCGCACAGATACGCAGTATTTT,CASSFPSQRTDTQYF,TRBV5-6,NA,NA,TRBJ2-3
TGTGCCAGCACCTTGACAGGGGGAAGGACTGAAGCTTTCTTT,CASTLTGGRTEAFF,TRBV28,TRBD1,once,TRBJ1-1
TGTGCCAGCAGCTTAGGGGTTAGCGGGGCCTACGAGCAGTACTTC,CASSLGVSGAYEQYF,TRBV7-6,TRBD2,NA,TRBJ2-7
TGTGCCAGCAGCTTCCAAAGCTACGAGCAGTACTTC,CASSFQSYEQYF,TRBV28,NA,NA,TRBJ2-7
TGTGCCATCAGTGAGTACCCCGGTGAGCAGTTCTTC,CAISEYPGEQFF,TRBV10-3,NA,NA,TRBJ2-1
TGCGCCAGCAGCCAAGGGGTAGGCGGGGGAGCAGATACGCAGTATTTT,CASSQGVGGGADTQYF,TRBV4-3,TRBD2,NA,TRBJ2-3
TGTGCCAGCAGTTACTCGGCAGGGAGCAATCAGCCCCAGCATTTT,CASSYSAGSNQPQHF,TRBV6-5,NA,NA,TRBJ1-5
TGTGCCACCAGCAGAGATGATAGGGCTAACTACGAGCAGTACTTC,CATSRDDRANYEQYF,TRBV15,NA,few,TRBJ2-7
TGTGCCAGTAGTTCGGGACTTCCCGCGGCTTTCTTT,CASSSGLPAAFF,TRBV19,NA,once,TRBJ1-1
TGTGCCAGGGGGGGTCTCTATGGGACAGATACGCAGTATTTT,CARGGLYGTDTQYF,TRBV2,NA,NA,TRBJ2-3
TGTGCCAGCAGCTCAACCCTCGCTCGGGGGTACACTGAAGCTTTCTTT,CASSSTLARGYTEAFF,TRBV5-4,NA,NA,TRBJ1-1
TGTGCCAGCAGTGAAAGGGGGGGCTCCTACGAGCAGTACTTC,CASSERGGSYEQYF,TRBV6-1,NA,NA,TRBJ2-7
TGTGCCAGCAGCACTGACAGGTTCTACACCTTC,CASSTDRFYTF,TRBV7-9,NA,NA,TRBJ1-2
TGTGCCGGAAAACAGGCGAATTCCTACGAGCAGTACTTC,CAGKQANSYEQYF,TRBV28,NA,NA,TRBJ2-7
TGTGCCATCAGTGATAACAGCAACACTGAAGCTTTCTTT,CAISDNSNTEAFF,TRBV10-3,NA,NA,TRBJ1-1
TGTGCCAGCAGCTTGGGACAGTTCACTGAAGCTTTCTTT,CASSLGQFTEAFF,TRBV7-3,TRBD1,NA,TRBJ1-1
TGTGCCAGCAGCTTCTTTGAACTGGGGGAGCAGTACTTC,CASSFFELGEQYF,TRBV7-9,NA,NA,TRBJ2-7
TGCGCCAGCAGCCAAGCCGGGACAGACTCCTACGAGCAGTACTTC,CASSQAGTDSYEQYF,TRBV4-1,TRBD1,NA,TRBJ2-7
TGTGCCAGCAGTCCGACAGGGGTCTATGGCTACACCTTC,CASSPTGVYGYTF,TRBV27,TRBD1,NA,TRBJ1-2
TGTGCCAGCAGCGTAGAGGACGGGGGGGCCTACGAGCAGTACTTC,CASSVEDGGAYEQYF,TRBV9,TRBD2,medium-sized,TRBJ2-7
TGTGCCAGCAGGGGGCCGGAAACTGCTGAAGCTTTCTTT,CASRGPETAEAFF,TRBV2,NA,NA,TRBJ1-1
TGTGCCAGCAGTGGGGTCAGGGCCGGCGAGCAGTACTTC,CASSGVRAGEQYF,TRBV2,NA,NA,TRBJ2-7
TGTGCCAGCAGCGGAGACCGGGACAGGGGTGGAAATGAGCAGTTCTTC,CASSGDRDRGGNEQFF,TRBV7-2,TRBD1,NA,TRBJ2-1
TGTGCCAGCAGTTTAAAGGGTCTATTATCCTACGAGCAGTACTTC,CASSLKGLLSYEQYF,TRBV27,NA,NA,TRBJ2-7
TGTGCCAGCAACAAAGGAGGGGCCAGCTCCTATAATTCACCCCTCCACTTT,CASNKGGASSYNSPLHF,TRBV28,NA,NA,TRBJ1-6
TGTGCCAGCAGCTCCCCACCCTCCAGGGGAGGGATGAACACTGAAGCTTTCTTT,CASSSPPSRGGMNTEAFF,TRBV7-2,NA,NA,TRBJ1-1
TGTGCCAGCAGCTTCGGCACAGCCACAGATACGCAGTATTTT,CASSFGTATDTQYF,TRBV5-6,NA,NA,TRBJ2-3
TGCGCCAGCAGCCAAGCCGGGAACACCGGGGAGCTGTTTTTT,CASSQAGNTGELFF,TRBV4-1,NA,NA,TRBJ2-2
TGTGCCAGCAGCGTTGGAGCAGGGCCTGAAGCTTTCTTT,CASSVGAGPEAFF,TRBV9,NA,few,TRBJ1-1
TGTGCCAGCCTTTCTTCGAGCCGAAACACTGAAGCTTTCTTT,CASLSSSRNTEAFF,TRBV18,NA,NA,TRBJ1-1